Listed below are T cell receptor beta chains from one sample, sequenced in a study of T cell responses to AZD1222 COVID-19 vaccine. Produced via immunoSEQ multiplex PCR; TCRdb's table is partial and in-frame only. The sample lists some 130,000 clones; roughly 90% were seen once. The specimen comprised peripheral blood, sampled on day 0 of AZD1222 vaccination. The receptors shown here come from an adult in good health. CDR3s include the opening cysteine and the closing phenylalanine or tryptophan. D genes are given only for firm matches.

>TRBJ2-1|TRBD2|TRBV10-3
CAISGSGGGANEQFF
TGTGCCATCAGTGGGAGCGGCGGGGGGGCTAATGAGCAGTTCTTC
>TRBJ2-2|-|TRBV6-1
CASSDGNSELYTGELFF
TGTGCCAGCAGTGATGGGAACAGCGAACTATACACCGGGGAGCTGTTTTTT
>TRBJ1-2|-|TRBV6-5
CASSRGLYGYTF
TGTGCCAGCAGCCGTGGCCTTTATGGCTACACCTTC
>TRBJ2-3|-|TRBV9
CASSVGNSHSTDTQYF
TGTGCCAGCAGCGTAGGTAACAGCCATAGCACAGATACGCAGTATTTT
>TRBJ1-4|-|TRBV4-3
CASSQDLARGPTNEKLFF
TGCGCCAGCAGCCAAGATCTGGCCAGGGGCCCAACTAATGAAAAACTGTTTTTT
>TRBJ1-1|-|TRBV4-3
CASSQEPSGGSRTTEAFF
TGCGCCAGCAGCCAAGAACCCTCGGGGGGTTCCCGCACCACTGAAGCTTTCTTT
>TRBJ1-5|-|TRBV7-2
CASSIRTDSNQPQHF
TGTGCCAGCAGCATCCGGACGGATAGCAATCAGCCCCAGCATTTT
>TRBJ1-1|TRBD1|TRBV12-5
CASGFGTGNTEAFF
TGTGCTAGTGGTTTCGGGACAGGGAACACTGAAGCTTTCTTT
>TRBJ1-2|TRBD1|TRBV29-1
CSVETGTGAYGYTF
TGCAGCGTTGAAACCGGGACAGGGGCCTATGGCTACACCTTC
>TRBJ1-4|-|TRBV18
CASSPSLANEKLFF
TGTGCCAGCTCACCATCTTTAGCTAATGAAAAACTGTTTTTT
>TRBJ1-1|-|TRBV7-9
CASSLGQGNTEAFF
TGTGCCAGCAGCTTGGGGCAGGGGAACACTGAAGCTTTCTTT
>TRBJ1-6|TRBD1|TRBV4-2
CASSQDRSNSPLHF
TGTGCCAGCAGCCAGGACAGGTCAAATTCACCCCTCCACTTT
>TRBJ2-4|TRBD1|TRBV5-1
CASNWGQGRNIQYF
TGCGCCAGCAACTGGGGACAGGGACGGAACATTCAGTACTTC
>TRBJ2-1|-|TRBV11-3
CASSLGTVNEQFF
TGTGCCAGCAGCTTAGGAACAGTTAATGAGCAGTTCTTC
>TRBJ1-2|-|TRBV4-3
CASSQENYGYTF
TGCGCCAGCAGCCAAGAGAACTATGGCTACACCTTC